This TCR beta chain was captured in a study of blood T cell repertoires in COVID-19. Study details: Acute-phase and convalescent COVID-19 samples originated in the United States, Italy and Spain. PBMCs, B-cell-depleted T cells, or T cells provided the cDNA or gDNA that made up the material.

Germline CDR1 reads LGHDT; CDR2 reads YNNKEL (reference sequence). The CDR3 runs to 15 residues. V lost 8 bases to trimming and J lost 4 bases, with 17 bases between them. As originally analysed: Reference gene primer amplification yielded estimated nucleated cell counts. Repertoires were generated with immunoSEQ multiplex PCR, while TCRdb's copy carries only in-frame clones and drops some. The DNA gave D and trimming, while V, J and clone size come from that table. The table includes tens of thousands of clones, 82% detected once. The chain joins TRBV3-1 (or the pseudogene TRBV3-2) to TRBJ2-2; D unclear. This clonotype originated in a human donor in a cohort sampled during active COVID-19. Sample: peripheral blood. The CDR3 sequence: CASSTLVLSTGELFF. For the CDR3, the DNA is TGTGCCAGCTCGACTTTGGTGTTAAGCACCGGGGAGCTGTTTTTT.